This entry is about one T cell receptor (beta chain). Its matching antigen is unknown. The data belong to a study of cytomegalovirus exposure and HLA in healthy donors. Study results and limitations: A previous analysis found most TCR beta V segments productive roughly 87% or roughly 30% of the time.

Primers for the PCR totalled 60 Vbeta and 13 Jbeta. The protocol was immunoSEQ multiplex PCR, while the TCRdb copy is restricted to in-frame clones and leaves out a portion. The data show some 210,000 clones, 80% to 90% seen once. CDR3 length: 14 residues. Unmatched junction bases numbered 9, after V lost 6 bases and J lost 4 bases. Germline-derived CDR1 and CDR2 are MNHNY and SVGAGI (reference sequence). Healthy people donating bone marrow made up the donors. The sequence derives from a man younger than 40 in good health and CMV-seronegative. The sequenced material came from PBMCs. The chain recombines TRBV6-6 with TRBJ2-7; 7 bases align to TRBD1. As DNA, the CDR3 is TGTGCCAGCAGCCACAGGGACAGTCGTTACGAGCAGTACTTC. Protein product: CASSHRDSRYEQYF.